Listed below are T cell receptor beta chains from one sample, sequenced in a study of blood T cell repertoires in COVID-19. The data were produced by immunoSEQ multiplex PCR, yet TCRdb's version contains in-frame clones alone and is incomplete. The sample carries 250,000 to 350,000 clones, approximately 85% recorded once. The source material was PBMCs or T cells enriched from blood (not recorded which). These TCRs come from a woman aged 25 to 39 who had recovered from COVID-19. The CDR3 runs from the conserved cysteine through the conserved F or W. The D gene is left open where the match is weak. Not all rows give a size; the values are once, few, many and, for expanded clones, a class.

TRBV27,.,TRBJ1-3,.,TGTGCCAGCAGTCCCCGGACAGCAGCTGGAAACACCATATATTTT,CASSPRTAAGNTIYF
TRBV19,.,TRBJ1-1,TRBD1,TGTGCCAGTAGTACCGGACAGGGGGGCACTGAAGCTTTCTTT,CASSTGQGGTEAFF
TRBV5-4,once,TRBJ1-2,.,TGTGCCAGCAGCAATCGACAGTTCTATGGCTACACCTTC,CASSNRQFYGYTF
TRBV6-2/TRBV6-3,.,TRBJ1-4,.,TGTGCCAGCAGTTACGGGGGCAGTGGAGAAAAACTGTTTTTT,CASSYGGSGEKLFF
TRBV6-1,.,TRBJ2-1,TRBD2,TGTGCCAGCCGTGAAGTAGCGGGAAGGTACAATGAGCAGTTCTTC,CASREVAGRYNEQFF
TRBV27,.,TRBJ2-1,.,TGTGCCAGCAGTTTCCTCCGCGGGCAAAATGAGCAGTTCTTC,CASSFLRGQNEQFF
TRBV28,.,TRBJ2-7,TRBD1,TGTGCCAGCACCTCGGGGACAGAGTTACGGGAGCAGTACTTC,CASTSGTELREQYF
TRBV14,.,TRBJ1-1,.,TGTGCCAGCAGCCAAACCAGATCAGGCACTGAAGCTTTCTTT,CASSQTRSGTEAFF
TRBV7-3,.,TRBJ2-1,TRBD2,TGTGCCAGCAGCTTAACAATGGGGCGGGGGGTGCAGTTCTTC,CASSLTMGRGVQFF
TRBV5-4,.,TRBJ2-1,TRBD2,TGTGCCAGCAGCTTGAAGCGGGAGTCTTACAATGAGCAGTTCTTC,CASSLKRESYNEQFF
TRBV6-1,.,TRBJ1-4,TRBD1,TGTGCCAGCAGTGAAGTCTTGACAGGGATTGAAAAACTGTTTTTT,CASSEVLTGIEKLFF
TRBV7-2,.,TRBJ2-7,.,TGTGCCAGCAGCTACTGGCCTAGCTCACACGAGCAGTACTTC,CASSYWPSSHEQYF
TRBV28,few,TRBJ1-1,.,TGTGCCAGCAGTTTCTTTGCCAGGTACACTGAAGCTTTCTTT,CASSFFARYTEAFF
TRBV28,.,TRBJ2-2,TRBD2,TGTGCCAGCTCGGGGGGTAATACCGGGGAGCTGTTTTTT,CASSGGNTGELFF
TRBV13,.,TRBJ2-7,.,TGTGCCAGCAGCTTCGGGTCCGCTTACGAGCAGTACTTC,CASSFGSAYEQYF
TRBV6-4,.,TRBJ1-1,TRBD1,TGTGCCAGCAGTGAGTTGCCCCTGACAGGGGAAGCTTTCTTT,CASSELPLTGEAFF
TRBV28,.,TRBJ1-2,TRBD1,TGTGCCAGCAGTTTAGACAGGGTTTTGGGCTACACCTTC,CASSLDRVLGYTF
TRBV5-4,.,TRBJ1-1,.,TGTGCCAGCAGCCAGAGCCGGGGTGAAGCTTTCTTT,CASSQSRGEAFF
TRBV28,.,TRBJ1-1,.,TGTGCCAGCAGTCCCCTACAGGGTTTGAACACTGAAGCTTTCTTT,CASSPLQGLNTEAFF
TRBV14,once,TRBJ2-7,TRBD2,TGTGCCAGCAGCCCGGGAGCGGGAGGCCGCTACGAGCAGTACTTC,CASSPGAGGRYEQYF
TRBV19,.,TRBJ2-5,.,TGTGCCAGTAGCCCTGCTTTGGACAGAGCCCCAGGGGAGACCCAGTACTTC,CASSPALDRAPGETQYF
TRBV7-2,.,TRBJ2-3,TRBD2,TGTGCCAGCAGCTTGGGACTAGCCGAAGATACGCAGTATTTT,CASSLGLAEDTQYF
TRBV6-2/TRBV6-3,few,TRBJ2-2,.,TGTGCCAGCACCCCTCCTAGCAACACCGGGGAGCTGTTTTTT,CASTPPSNTGELFF